A single sample gave rise to the 2 T cell receptor beta chains below, sequenced in a study of cytomegalovirus exposure and HLA in healthy donors. Primers: 60 Vbeta forward and 13 Jbeta reverse. Libraries were prepared by immunoSEQ multiplex PCR; TCRdb keeps only in-frame clonotypes and omits some of them. The listing records roughly 100,000 clones. The sample taken for sequencing was PBMCs. The receptors originated from a man in his forties in good health and CMV-seronegative.

The chain recombines TRBV29-1 with TRBJ2-1, with 8 bases aligning to TRBD2. This CDR3 is 14 amino acids long. The germline V gene encodes CDR1 SQVTM and CDR2 ANQGSEA. V was pared by 6 bases and J by 4 bases, with 8 bases of the junction left unmatched. The CDR3 DNA follows: TGCAGCGTCTACGGGAGGGGGGGGTACAATGAGCAGTTCTTC. Translation: CSVYGRGGYNEQFF.

The chain uses TRBV19 and TRBJ1-2; 8 nucleotides match TRBD1. Trimming removed 5 bases from V and 0 bases from J; junction bases left unmatched: 2. The germline V gene encodes CDR1 LNHDA and CDR2 SQIVND (reference sequence). This CDR3 comprises 14 residues. CDR3 coding DNA: TGTGCCAGTAGTGTACAGGGGGCTAACTATGGCTACACCTTC. It yields the protein CASSVQGANYGYTF.